This T cell receptor (beta chain) was identified in a study of blood T cell repertoires in COVID-19. About the study: COVID-19 samples from acute and convalescent phases originated in the United States, Italy and Spain.

Here immunoSEQ multiplex PCR was the method, and the copy in TCRdb shows in-frame clones only, minus some. Here the sample spans roughly 100,000 clones, roughly 85% being singletons. This clone has only one observation. The CDR3 covers 16 residues. The V segment lost 5 bases and the J segment 4 bases; nucleotides outside the gene matches: 8. CDR1 and CDR2 (germline): SGHVS, FQNEAQ. This TCR was recovered from a woman of 80 years or more with acute or convalescent COVID-19. This sequence joins TRBV7-8 and TRBJ2-2; the match to TRBD1 covers 9 bases. The specimen was peripheral blood. CDR3 nucleotides: TGTGCCAGCAGCCGAGGGACAGGGATGAGCACCGGGGAGCTGTTTTTT. It codes for CASSRGTGMSTGELFF.